This T cell receptor beta chain came from a study of regulatory T cells in long-lasting Graves disease. This clonotype was observed a few times. Sequencing libraries for TCR beta were prepared with iRepertoire HTBI primers and Arm-PCR of CDR3 regions. TCRdb reanalysed the multiplex PCR reads using MiXCR and keeps one entry per CDR3 protein. The sample has 300,000 to 400,000 distinct CDR3 sequences, approximately 15% seen once. Regarding time point: newly diagnosed GD, antithyroid drugs for less than 3 months. PBMC-extracted RNA yielded the TCR library. CDR1 and CDR2 (germline): DFQATT, SNEGSKA (reference sequence). V was shortened by 0 bases and J by 5 bases, with 19 bases between the two germline ends. The CDR3 consists of 16 residues. Another study also made use of these data, one on T cells in Graves' hyperthyroidism and ophthalmopathy.

Sequencing was performed on peripheral blood mononuclear cells (PBMCs), taken at new diagnosis, from a patient treated with antithyroid drugs. This chain joins TRBV20-1 and TRBJ2-5, with TRBD1 as a possible D gene (5 bases). The receptor was isolated from a man aged 35-49 years with Graves disease. The CDR3 DNA follows: TGCAGTGCTAGAGATCGATCGACAGCATCATGGGAGACCCAGTACTTC. Amino acids: CSARDRSTASWETQYF.